The 3 T cell receptor beta chains listed next were all sequenced from one sample in a study of beta chain features in type 1 diabetes. Study outcomes and limitations: Researchers report that Type 1 diabetes patients had moderately but significantly shorter TCRB CDR3s across all four CD4+ subsets.

Their antigen targets remain unknown. Expressed TCRB transcripts got sequenced, as all isolated RNA was reverse transcribed. Clones were sequenced by immunoSEQ multiplex PCR, and TCRdb holds only the in-frame ones, with some missing. The sample records 400,000 or so clones, around 13% being singletons. Sequences were obtained from naive CD4+ T cells from blood. Receptors were obtained from a woman aged 18-35 years with type 1 diabetes.

In this sample, this clone turned up a few times. The chain carries TRBV5-4 and TRBJ2-7; 7 bases match TRBD1. Germline CDR1 reads SGHNT; CDR2 reads YYREEE (reference sequence). The CDR3 spans 15 residues. J gave up 3 bases and V 4 bases, and 10 bases lay outside the gene matches. The CDR3 region is CASSPTGQPFYEQYF. In DNA, the CDR3 is TGTGCCAGCAGCCCGACGGGACAGCCTTTCTACGAGCAGTACTTC.

The chain links TRBV18 to TRBJ2-5; possible D gene TRBD1, 5 bases. Trimming removed 6 bases at V and 0 bases at J, with 5 bases between. Germline CDR1 is KGHSH and CDR2 is LQKENI. This CDR3 is 12 amino acids long. CDR3 in DNA: TGTGCCAGCTCGACAGACCAAGAGACCCAGTACTTC. Translated, it gives CASSTDQETQYF.

The chain carries TRBV5-1 and TRBJ2-5; 9 bases are a match to TRBD2. Germline assignment: CDR1 SGHRS and CDR2 YFSETQ. The CDR3 length is 15 residues. The ends lost 0 bases at V and 5 bases at J; junction bases unmatched: 5. CDR3 in amino acids: CASSLEAGGYETQYF. The CDR3 DNA reads as TGCGCCAGCAGCTTGGAAGCGGGAGGTTACGAGACCCAGTACTTC.